This TCR beta chain appears in the sequencing data of a study of shared T cell receptors in the human thymus. Sequencing used immunoSEQ multiplex PCR; TCRdb keeps in-frame clones, though not all of them. The sample includes hundreds of thousands of clones, 85% to 90% of them seen just once. These data were also reused for a study on human thymus T cells.

The receptor comes from a boy younger than two with a congenital heart defect. What was sequenced was thymocytes.

CDR3: CASSARAGLAYCTDTQYF. CDR3 DNA sequence: TGTGCCAGCAGCGCCCGGGCGGGACTAGCGTACTGCACAGATACGCAGTATTTT. The V and J genes are TRBV9 and TRBJ2-3; TRBD2 agrees at 10 bases. With V trimmed by 3 bases and J by 1 base, 11 bases remained unmatched. The CDR3 is made up of 18 amino acids. The V gene's germline CDR1 is SGDLS and CDR2 YYNGEE.